This T cell receptor beta chain comes out of a study of blood T cell repertoires in COVID-19. Background on the study: The United States, Italy and Spain provided the acute and convalescent COVID-19 samples. From T cells, B-cell-depleted T cells, or PBMCs came the material, which was cDNA or gDNA.

Study processing details: Quantification of nucleated cells was approximated via reference gene primer amplification. Clones were read by immunoSEQ multiplex PCR, and TCRdb kept only the in-frame ones, dropping some. The V and J calls and the clone size are those of that table, but D and trimming were determined from the DNA. Altogether more than 95,000 clones are present, 85% to 90% being singletons, with the ten largest covering approximately 3%. This CDR3 contains 15 residues. Germline values: CDR1 MDHEN, CDR2 SYDVKM. Deletions cut 8 bases from V and 0 bases from J, with 13 bases between. Seattle enrolled patients during active infection and tracked them longitudinally.

Sequenced input: peripheral blood. This receptor was obtained from a woman at least 80 years old with COVID-19, enrolled during active disease. The rearrangement joins TRBV28 to TRBJ2-2; the D is unclear. This CDR3 is CASYSRISNTGELFF. CDR3 nucleotide sequence: TGTGCCAGCTACAGCAGGATATCGAACACCGGGGAGCTGTTTTTT.